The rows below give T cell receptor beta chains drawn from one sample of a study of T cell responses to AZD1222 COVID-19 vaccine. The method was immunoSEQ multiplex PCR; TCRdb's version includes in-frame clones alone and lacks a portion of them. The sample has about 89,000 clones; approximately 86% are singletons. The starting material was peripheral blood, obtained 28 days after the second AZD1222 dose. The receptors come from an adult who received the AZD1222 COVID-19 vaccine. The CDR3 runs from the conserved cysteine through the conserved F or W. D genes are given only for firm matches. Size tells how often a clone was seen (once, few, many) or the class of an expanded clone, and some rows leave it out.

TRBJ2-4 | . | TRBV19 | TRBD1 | CASTSGTGEYF | TGTGCCAGTACCTCCGGGACAGGCGAGTACTTC
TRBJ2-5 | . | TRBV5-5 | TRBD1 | CASSWGQGNQETQYF | TGTGCCAGCAGCTGGGGACAGGGGAATCAAGAGACCCAGTACTTC
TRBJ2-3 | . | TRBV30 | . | CAWTGTPDTQYF | TGTGCCTGGACAGGGACCCCAGATACGCAGTATTTT
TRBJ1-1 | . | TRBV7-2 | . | CASSLLQPTVRTEAFF | TGTGCCAGCAGCTTACTACAACCCACGGTCAGGACAGAAGCTTTCTTT
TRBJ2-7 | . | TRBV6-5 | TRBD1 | CASELDRERYSEQYF | TGTGCCAGCGAGCTTGACAGGGAACGTTATTCCGAGCAGTACTTC
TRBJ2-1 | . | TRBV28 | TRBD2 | CASSLGGGRYNEQFF | TGTGCCAGCAGTCTCGGGGGGGGCCGCTACAATGAGCAGTTCTTC
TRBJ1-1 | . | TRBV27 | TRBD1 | CASSPRQGLNTEAFF | TGTGCCAGCAGTCCCCGACAGGGGCTGAACACTGAAGCTTTCTTT
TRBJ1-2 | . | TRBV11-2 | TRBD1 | CASSSIKKGDRGGYGYTF | TGTGCCAGCAGCTCCATAAAAAAGGGGGACAGGGGAGGCTATGGCTACACCTTC
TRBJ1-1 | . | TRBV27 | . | CASSWAPTVLVNTEAFF | TGTGCCAGCAGTTGGGCACCGACAGTCCTAGTTAACACTGAAGCTTTCTTT
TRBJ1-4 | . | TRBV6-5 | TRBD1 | CASSRQGDEKLFF | TGTGCCAGCAGTCGACAGGGAGACGAAAAACTGTTTTTT
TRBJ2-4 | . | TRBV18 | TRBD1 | CASSPGTGVTKNIQYF | TGTGCCAGCTCACCAGGGACAGGAGTGACCAAAAACATTCAGTACTTC
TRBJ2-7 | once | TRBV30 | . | CAWSVGGEQYF | TGTGCCTGGAGTGTCGGGGGAGAGCAGTACTTC
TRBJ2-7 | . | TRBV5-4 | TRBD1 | CASSGGQGLDEQYF | TGTGCCAGCAGCGGGGGACAGGGCTTGGACGAGCAGTACTTC
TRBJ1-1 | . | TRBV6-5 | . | CASSYSQGRTEAFF | TGTGCCAGCAGTTACTCTCAGGGGCGGACTGAAGCTTTCTTT
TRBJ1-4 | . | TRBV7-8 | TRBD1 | CASSLAGGYEKLFF | TGTGCCAGCAGCTTAGCAGGGGGCTATGAAAAACTGTTTTTT
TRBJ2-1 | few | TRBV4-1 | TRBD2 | CASSQELASSSYNEQFF | TGCGCCAGCAGCCAAGAACTAGCGTCGAGCTCCTACAATGAGCAGTTCTTC
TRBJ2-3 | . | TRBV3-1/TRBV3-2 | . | CASSQDHAVNTQYF | TGTGCCAGCAGCCAAGATCATGCAGTTAATACGCAGTATTTT
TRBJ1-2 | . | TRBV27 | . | CASSLSRQEHGYTF | TGTGCCAGCAGTTTATCCAGGCAGGAGCATGGCTACACCTTC
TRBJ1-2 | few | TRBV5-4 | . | CASSFPEGGRRGGYTF | TGTGCCAGCAGCTTCCCGGAGGGGGGGCGGAGGGGTGGCTACACCTTC
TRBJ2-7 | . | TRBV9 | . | CASSPPEGGPAGEQYF | TGTGCCAGCAGCCCTCCCGAGGGGGGACCCGCGGGTGAGCAGTACTTC
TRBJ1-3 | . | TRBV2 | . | CASSEVVGALGNTIYF | TGTGCCAGCAGTGAAGTCGTGGGGGCGCTTGGAAACACCATATATTTT
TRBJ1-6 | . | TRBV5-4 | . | CASSRERGGSPLHF | TGTGCCAGCAGTCGGGAGAGGGGAGGGTCACCCCTCCACTTT
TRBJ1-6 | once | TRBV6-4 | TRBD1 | CASSDIGTGGNSPLHF | TGTGCCAGCAGTGACATTGGGACAGGGGGTAATTCACCCCTCCACTTT
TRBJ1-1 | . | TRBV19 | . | CASSRGRVNTEAFF | TGTGCCAGTAGTAGGGGACGCGTGAACACTGAAGCTTTCTTT
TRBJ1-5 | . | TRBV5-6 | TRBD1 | CASSSYRDRGRGNQPQHF | TGTGCCAGCAGCTCTTACCGGGACAGGGGGCGCGGCAATCAGCCCCAGCATTTT
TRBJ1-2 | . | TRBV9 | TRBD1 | CASSSGQDYGYTF | TGTGCCAGCAGCTCGGGACAGGACTATGGCTACACCTTC
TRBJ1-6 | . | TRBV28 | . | CASSFPYNSPLHF | TGTGCCAGCAGTTTCCCTTATAATTCACCCCTCCACTTT
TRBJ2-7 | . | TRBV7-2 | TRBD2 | CASSFGLAGAYEQYF | TGTGCCAGCAGCTTCGGACTAGCGGGGGCCTACGAGCAGTACTTC
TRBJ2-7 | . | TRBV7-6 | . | CASSLGSLSSYEQYF | TGTGCCAGCAGCTTAGGTTCTCTTAGCTCCTACGAGCAGTACTTC
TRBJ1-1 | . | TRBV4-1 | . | CASKVPGPTRTEAFF | TGCGCCAGCAAGGTCCCGGGCCCCACACGGACTGAAGCTTTCTTT
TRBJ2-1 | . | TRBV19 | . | CASSMEPLSYNEQFF | TGTGCCAGTAGTATGGAGCCCCTCTCCTACAATGAGCAGTTCTTC
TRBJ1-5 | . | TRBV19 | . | CASSNPDLGVSNQPQHF | TGTGCCAGTAGTAATCCAGATCTCGGGGTTAGCAATCAGCCCCAGCATTTT
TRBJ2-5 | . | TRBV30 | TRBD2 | CAWSVERGGGETQYF | TGTGCCTGGAGCGTCGAGCGGGGGGGAGGCGAGACCCAGTACTTC
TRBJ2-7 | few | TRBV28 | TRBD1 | CATWDSGLSYEQYF | TGTGCCACTTGGGACAGTGGACTTTCCTACGAGCAGTACTTC
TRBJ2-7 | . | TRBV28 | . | CASSTLRTQITYEQYF | TGTGCCAGCAGTACCCTCCGGACACAGATTACCTACGAGCAGTACTTC
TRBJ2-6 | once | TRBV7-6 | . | CASSSWTWKPPGANVLTF | TGTGCCAGCAGCTCCTGGACATGGAAACCCCCTGGGGCCAACGTCCTGACTTTC
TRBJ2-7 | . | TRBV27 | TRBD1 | CASGHPGQLYEQYF | TGTGCCAGCGGGCACCCGGGACAGTTATACGAGCAGTACTTC
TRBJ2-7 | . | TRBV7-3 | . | CASSIQAGASYEQYF | TGTGCCAGCAGTATCCAGGCAGGCGCTTCCTACGAGCAGTACTTC
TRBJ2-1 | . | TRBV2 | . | CASSDPGTYNEQFF | TGTGCCAGCAGTGACCCGGGGACCTACAATGAGCAGTTCTTC
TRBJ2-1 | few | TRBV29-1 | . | CSVDRVLNEQFF | TGCAGCGTTGATAGAGTACTCAATGAGCAGTTCTTC
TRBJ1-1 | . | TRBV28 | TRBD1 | CASSPFWGQASTEAFF | TGTGCCAGCAGTCCTTTCTGGGGACAGGCCAGCACTGAAGCTTTCTTT
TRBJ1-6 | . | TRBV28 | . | CASSLRAGYNSPLHF | TGTGCCAGCAGTTTAAGGGCGGGTTATAATTCACCCCTCCACTTT
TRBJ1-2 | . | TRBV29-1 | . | CSVALDRSNYGYTF | TGCAGCGTTGCGCTCGACAGGAGTAACTATGGCTACACCTTC
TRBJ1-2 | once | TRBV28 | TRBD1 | CASSTGGGTGYGYTF | TGTGCCAGCAGTACGGGCGGAGGGACAGGTTATGGCTACACCTTC
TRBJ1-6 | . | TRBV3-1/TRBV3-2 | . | CASSLGGGNSPLHF | TGTGCCAGCAGCCTCGGGGGAGGTAATTCACCCCTCCACTTT
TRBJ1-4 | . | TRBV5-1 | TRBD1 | CASSLQGANEKLFF | TGCGCCAGCAGCTTACAGGGGGCTAATGAAAAACTGTTTTTT
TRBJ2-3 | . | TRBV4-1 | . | CASSRNTDTQYF | TGCGCCAGCAGCCGAAACACAGATACGCAGTATTTT